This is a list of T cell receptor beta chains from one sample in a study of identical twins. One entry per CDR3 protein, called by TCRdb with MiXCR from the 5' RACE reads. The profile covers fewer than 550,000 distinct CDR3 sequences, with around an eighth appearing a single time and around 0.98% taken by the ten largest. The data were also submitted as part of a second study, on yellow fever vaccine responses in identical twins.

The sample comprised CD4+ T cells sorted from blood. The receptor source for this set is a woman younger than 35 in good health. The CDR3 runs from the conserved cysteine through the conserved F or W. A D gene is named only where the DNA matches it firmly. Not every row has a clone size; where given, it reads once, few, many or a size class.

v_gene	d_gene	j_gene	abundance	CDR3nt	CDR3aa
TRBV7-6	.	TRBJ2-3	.	TGTGCCAGCAGCTTAGGGACCCGGGCCACTAGCACAGATACGCAGTATTTT	CASSLGTRATSTDTQYF
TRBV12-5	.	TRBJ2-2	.	TGTGCTAGTGGTTTGGGCACCGGGAACAGCTTGAACACCGGGGAGCTGTTTTTT	CASGLGTGNSLNTGELFF
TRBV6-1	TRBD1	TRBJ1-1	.	TGTGCCAGCAACAGGGGGAACACTGAAGCTTTCTTT	CASNRGNTEAFF
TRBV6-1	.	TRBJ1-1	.	TGTGCCAGCAACCCCCGGGGAGTTCCCACTGAAGCTTTCTTT	CASNPRGVPTEAFF
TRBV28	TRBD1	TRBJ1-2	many	TGTGCCAGCAGCCTAGGGGGCGGAGTAGGCTACACCTTC	CASSLGGGVGYTF
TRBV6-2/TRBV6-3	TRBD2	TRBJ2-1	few	TGTGCCAGCAGAATAGGACTAGCGGGAAGAGTGGGCAATGAGCAGTTCTTC	CASRIGLAGRVGNEQFF
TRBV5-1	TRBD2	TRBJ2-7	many	TGCGCCAGCAGCTCGGGACTAGCGGCCTCTATCTACGAGCAGTACTTC	CASSSGLAASIYEQYF
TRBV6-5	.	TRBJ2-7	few	TGTGCCAGCATGGGCCCCAGGGAGCAGTACTTC	CASMGPREQYF
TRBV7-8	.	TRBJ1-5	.	TGTGCCAGCAGCTTAATGGTAGGGTCTCAGCCCCAGCATTTT	CASSLMVGSQPQHF
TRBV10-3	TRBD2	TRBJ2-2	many	TGTGCCATCAGCCTGAGGCGGGAGAGCAACACCGGGGAGCTGTTTTTT	CAISLRRESNTGELFF
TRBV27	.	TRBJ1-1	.	TGTGCCAGCAGCCACTCCGGACAGTGGAACACTGAAGCTTTCTTT	CASSHSGQWNTEAFF
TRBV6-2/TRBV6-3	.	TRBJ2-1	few	TGTGCCGTAGCCCGGAACCCTCCCCCTAGGCTGTCCTACAATGAGCAGTTCTTC	CAVARNPPPRLSYNEQFF
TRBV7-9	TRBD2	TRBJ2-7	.	TGTGCCAGCAGCTTAGGAGGGACTAGCGGGGGGTCCTACGAGCAGTACTTC	CASSLGGTSGGSYEQYF
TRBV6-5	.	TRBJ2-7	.	TGTGCCAGCAGTTACGGGGGCAGATATGGCTACGAGCAGTACTTC	CASSYGGRYGYEQYF
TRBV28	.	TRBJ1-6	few	TGTGCCAGCAGTTCTGTTCATTCACCCCTCCACTTT	CASSSVHSPLHF
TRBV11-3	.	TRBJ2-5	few	TGTGCCAGCAGCCTACATGACGGGGAGACCCAGTACTTC	CASSLHDGETQYF
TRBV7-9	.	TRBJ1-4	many	TGTGCCAGCAGCTTAGATCCGGGACTTCTTAATGAAAAACTGTTTTTT	CASSLDPGLLNEKLFF
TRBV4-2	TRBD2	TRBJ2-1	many	TGTGCCAGCAGCCAAGAGACTCCGGGACTAAGTATCAATGAGCAGTTCTTC	CASSQETPGLSINEQFF
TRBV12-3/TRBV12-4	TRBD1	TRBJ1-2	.	TGTGCCAGCAGAGAGACAGGGATCAGTAACTATGGCTACACCTTC	CASRETGISNYGYTF
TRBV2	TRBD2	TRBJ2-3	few	TGTGCCAGCAGGGAGCGGGGGAGCACAGATACGCAGTATTTT	CASRERGSTDTQYF
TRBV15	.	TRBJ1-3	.	TGTGCCACCAGCCCCGGGACTCAAGGAAACACCATATATTTT	CATSPGTQGNTIYF
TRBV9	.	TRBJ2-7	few	TGTGCCAGCAGCGTAGCGGTGGGGGAATACGAGCAGTACTTC	CASSVAVGEYEQYF
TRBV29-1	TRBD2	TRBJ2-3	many	TGCAGCGTCCGGACTAGCGGCACAGATACGCAGTATTTT	CSVRTSGTDTQYF
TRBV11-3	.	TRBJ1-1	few	TGTGCCAGCAGCATACTTCACGGAGCTGAAGCTTTCTTT	CASSILHGAEAFF
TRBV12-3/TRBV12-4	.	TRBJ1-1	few	TGTGCCAGCAGTTTGGGGTACGAAGCTTTCTTT	CASSLGYEAFF
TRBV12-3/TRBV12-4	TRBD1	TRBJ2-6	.	TGTGCCAGCAGTTTGGGGACAGGGGGTACTGGGGCCAACGTCCTGACTTTC	CASSLGTGGTGANVLTF
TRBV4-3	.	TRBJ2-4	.	TGCGCCAGCAGCCAAGACAGGGAAAACATTCAGTACTTC	CASSQDRENIQYF